The entry below describes one TCR beta chain. These data belong to a study of OX40 agonist ivuxolimab in advanced cancers. The CDR3 sequence is 13 residues long. V lost 1 base and J 6 bases, leaving 10 bases between the germline ends. Per the germline V gene, CDR1 is SGHAT and CDR2 is FQNNGV. Profiled with immunoSEQ multiplex PCR; TCRdb holds only in-frame clones, not every one. The sample shows about 77,000 clones, about nine tenths of them seen only once. The receptor comes from an adult with an advanced solid tumor such as melanoma, head and neck, liver or kidney cancer. The chain uses TRBV11-2 and TRBJ2-7, with D perhaps given as TRBD1 or TRBD2 (5 bases each). Here the sequenced sample was CD4+ or CD8+ T cells sorted from blood, taken in a trial of the OX40 agonist ivuxolimab. CDR3 loop: CASSLGARGEQYF. The CDR3 DNA reads as TGTGCCAGCAGCTTAGGGGCGAGGGGCGAGCAGTACTTC.